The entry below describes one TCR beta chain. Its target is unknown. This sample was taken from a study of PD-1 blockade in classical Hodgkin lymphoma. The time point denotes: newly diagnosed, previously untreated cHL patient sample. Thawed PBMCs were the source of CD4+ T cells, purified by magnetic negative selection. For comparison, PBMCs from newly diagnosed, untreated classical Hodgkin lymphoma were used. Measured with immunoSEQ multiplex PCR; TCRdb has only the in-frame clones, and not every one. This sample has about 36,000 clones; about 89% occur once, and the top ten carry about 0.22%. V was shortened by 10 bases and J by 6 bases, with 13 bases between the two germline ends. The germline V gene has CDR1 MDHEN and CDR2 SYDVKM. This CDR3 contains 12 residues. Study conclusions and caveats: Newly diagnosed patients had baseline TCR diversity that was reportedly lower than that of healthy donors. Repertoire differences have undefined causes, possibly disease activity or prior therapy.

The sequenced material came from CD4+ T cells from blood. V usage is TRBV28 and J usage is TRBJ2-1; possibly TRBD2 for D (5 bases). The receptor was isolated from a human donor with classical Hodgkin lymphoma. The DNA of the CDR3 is TGTGCCACAGGCGGGCAGGTCAATGAGCAGTTCTTC. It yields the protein CATGGQVNEQFF.